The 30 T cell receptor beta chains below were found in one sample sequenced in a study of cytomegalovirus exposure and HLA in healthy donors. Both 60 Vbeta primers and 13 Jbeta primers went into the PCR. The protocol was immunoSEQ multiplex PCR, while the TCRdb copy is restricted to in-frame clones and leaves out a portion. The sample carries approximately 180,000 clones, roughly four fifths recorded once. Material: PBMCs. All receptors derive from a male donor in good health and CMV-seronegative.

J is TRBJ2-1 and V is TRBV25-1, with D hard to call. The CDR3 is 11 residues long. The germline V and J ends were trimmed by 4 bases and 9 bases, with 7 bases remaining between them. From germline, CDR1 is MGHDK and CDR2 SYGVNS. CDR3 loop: CASSVASEQFF. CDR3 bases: TGTGCCAGCAGTGTCGCCAGTGAGCAGTTCTTC.

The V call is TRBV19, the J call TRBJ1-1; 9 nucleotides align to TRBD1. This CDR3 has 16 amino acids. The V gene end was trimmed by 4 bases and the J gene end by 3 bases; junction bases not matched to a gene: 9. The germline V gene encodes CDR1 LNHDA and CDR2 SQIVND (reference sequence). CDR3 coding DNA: TGTGCCAGTAGTACTTCAGGACAGGGGTTGGACACTGAAGCTTTCTTT. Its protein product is CASSTSGQGLDTEAFF.

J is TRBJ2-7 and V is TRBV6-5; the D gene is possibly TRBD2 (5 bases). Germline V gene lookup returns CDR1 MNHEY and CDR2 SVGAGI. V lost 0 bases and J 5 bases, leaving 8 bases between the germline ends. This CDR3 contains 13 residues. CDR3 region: CASSYSGVNEQYF. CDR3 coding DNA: TGTGCCAGCAGTTACTCGGGAGTTAACGAGCAGTACTTC.

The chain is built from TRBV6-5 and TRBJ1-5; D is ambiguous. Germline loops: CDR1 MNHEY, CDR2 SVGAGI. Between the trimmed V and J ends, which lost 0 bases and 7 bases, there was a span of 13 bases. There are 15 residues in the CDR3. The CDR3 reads CASSYSHGGGQPQHF. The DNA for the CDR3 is TGTGCCAGCAGTTACTCTCACGGCGGTGGCCAGCCCCAGCATTTT.

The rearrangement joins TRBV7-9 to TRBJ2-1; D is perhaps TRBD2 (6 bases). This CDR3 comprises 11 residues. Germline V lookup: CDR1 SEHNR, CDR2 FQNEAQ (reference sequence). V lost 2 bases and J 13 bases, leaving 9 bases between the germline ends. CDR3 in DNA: TGTGCCAGCAGCTTAAGGAGGGGACAGTTCTTC. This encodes CASSLRRGQFF.

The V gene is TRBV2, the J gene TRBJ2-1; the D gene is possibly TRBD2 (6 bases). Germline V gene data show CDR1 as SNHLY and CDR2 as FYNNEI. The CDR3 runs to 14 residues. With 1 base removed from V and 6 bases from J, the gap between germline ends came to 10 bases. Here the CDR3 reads CASSEGRELNEQFF. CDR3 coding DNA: TGTGCCAGCAGTGAAGGGCGGGAACTCAATGAGCAGTTCTTC. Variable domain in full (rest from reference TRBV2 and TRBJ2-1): EPEVTQTPSHQVTQMGQEVILRCVPISNHLYFYWYRQILGQKVEFLVSFYNNEISEKSEIFDDQFSVERPDGSNFTLKIRSTKLEDSAMYFCASSEGRELNEQFFGPGTRLTVL.

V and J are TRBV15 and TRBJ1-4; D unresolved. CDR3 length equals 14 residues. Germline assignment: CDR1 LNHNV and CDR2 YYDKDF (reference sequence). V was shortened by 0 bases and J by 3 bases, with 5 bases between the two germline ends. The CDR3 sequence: CATSRDLSNEKLFF. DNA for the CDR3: TGTGCCACCAGCAGAGATCTCTCTAATGAAAAACTGTTTTTT.

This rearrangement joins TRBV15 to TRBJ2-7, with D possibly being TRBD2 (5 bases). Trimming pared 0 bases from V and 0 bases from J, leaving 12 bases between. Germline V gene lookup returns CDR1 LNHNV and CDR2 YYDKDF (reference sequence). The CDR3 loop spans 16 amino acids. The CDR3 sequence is CATSRDTGYDSYEQYF. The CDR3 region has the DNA TGTGCCACCAGCAGAGATACGGGGTATGACTCCTACGAGCAGTACTTC.

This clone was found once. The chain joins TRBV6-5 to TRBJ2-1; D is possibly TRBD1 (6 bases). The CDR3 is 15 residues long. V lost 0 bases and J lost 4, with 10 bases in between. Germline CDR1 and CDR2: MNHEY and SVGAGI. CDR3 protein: CASSYSTGTYNEQFF. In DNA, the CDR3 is TGTGCCAGCAGTTACTCGACAGGTACTTACAATGAGCAGTTCTTC.

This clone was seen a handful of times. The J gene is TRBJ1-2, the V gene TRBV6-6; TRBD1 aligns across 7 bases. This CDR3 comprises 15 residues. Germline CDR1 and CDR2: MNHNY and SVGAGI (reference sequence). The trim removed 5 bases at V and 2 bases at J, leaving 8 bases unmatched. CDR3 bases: TGTGCCAGCAGTAACCCCGGACAGGACAACTATGGCTACACCTTC. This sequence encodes CASSNPGQDNYGYTF.

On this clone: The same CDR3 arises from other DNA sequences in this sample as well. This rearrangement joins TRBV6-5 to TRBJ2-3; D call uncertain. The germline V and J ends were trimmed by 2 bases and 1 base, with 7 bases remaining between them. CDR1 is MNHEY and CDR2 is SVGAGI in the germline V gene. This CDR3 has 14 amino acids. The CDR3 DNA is TGTGCCAGCAGTTACGGTCAGGGCACAGATACGCAGTATTTT. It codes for CASSYGQGTDTQYF.

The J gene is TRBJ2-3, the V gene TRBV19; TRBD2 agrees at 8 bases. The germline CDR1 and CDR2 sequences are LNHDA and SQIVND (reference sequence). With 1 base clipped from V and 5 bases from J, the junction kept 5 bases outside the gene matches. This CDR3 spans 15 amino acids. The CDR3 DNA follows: TGTGCCAGTAGTATAGCGGGAGGGCGGGAAGATACGCAGTATTTT. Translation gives CASSIAGGREDTQYF.

CDR3 sequence: CASSLVGGDLSGNTIYF. The CDR3 region has the DNA TGTGCCAGCAGCTTAGTGGGGGGGGACTTATCTGGAAACACCATATATTTT. The chain couples TRBV7-2 to TRBJ1-3; D perhaps matches TRBD1 (5 bases). There are 17 residues in the CDR3. Trimming cost V 1 base and J 1 base, with 14 bases left between them. Germline assignment: CDR1 SGHTA and CDR2 FQGNSA.

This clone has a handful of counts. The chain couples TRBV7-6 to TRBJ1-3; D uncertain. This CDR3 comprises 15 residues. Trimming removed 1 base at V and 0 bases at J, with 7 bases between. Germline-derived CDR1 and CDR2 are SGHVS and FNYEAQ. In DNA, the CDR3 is TGTGCCAGCAGCTTAGGTCCTAGCTCTGGAAACACCATATATTTT. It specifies CASSLGPSSGNTIYF.

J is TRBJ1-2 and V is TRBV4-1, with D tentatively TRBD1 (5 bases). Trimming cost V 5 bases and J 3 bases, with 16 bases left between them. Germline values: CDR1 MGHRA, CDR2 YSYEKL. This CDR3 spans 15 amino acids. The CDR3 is CASSARLGTDYGYTF. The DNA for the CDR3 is TGCGCCAGCAGCGCGAGACTAGGGACCGACTATGGCTACACCTTC.

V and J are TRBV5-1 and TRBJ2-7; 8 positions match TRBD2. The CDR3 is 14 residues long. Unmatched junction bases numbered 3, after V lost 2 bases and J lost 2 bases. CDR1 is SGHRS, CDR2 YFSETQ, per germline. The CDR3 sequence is CASSLGGGPYEQYF. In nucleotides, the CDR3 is TGCGCCAGCAGCTTAGGCGGGGGGCCCTACGAGCAGTACTTC.

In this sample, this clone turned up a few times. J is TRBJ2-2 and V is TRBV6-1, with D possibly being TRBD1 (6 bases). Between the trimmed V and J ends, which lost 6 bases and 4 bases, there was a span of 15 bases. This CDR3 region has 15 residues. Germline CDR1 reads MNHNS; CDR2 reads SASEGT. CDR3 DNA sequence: TGTGCCAGCAGAAACCGGGACACCTTCACCGGGGAGCTGTTTTTT. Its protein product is CASRNRDTFTGELFF.

As DNA, the CDR3 is TGCGCCAGCAGCTTGGTTATCCCGTCCCCCAATTCACCCCTCCACTTT. This sequence encodes CASSLVIPSPNSPLHF. This sequence joins TRBV5-1 and TRBJ1-6; D is unresolved. CDR1 SGHRS and CDR2 YFSETQ come from the germline V gene. The CDR3 consists of 16 residues. The V end lost 0 bases, the J end lost 7 bases, and 14 bases lay between the germline ends.

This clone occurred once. The DNA of the CDR3 is TGTGCCAGCAGTTTAGGGACAGCCTACGAGCAGTACTTC. Residues: CASSLGTAYEQYF. The genes are TRBV27 and TRBJ2-7, with TRBD1 matching 7 bases. The CDR3 is 13 residues long. Germline V lookup: CDR1 MNHEY, CDR2 SMNVEV (reference sequence). The trim removed 2 bases at V and 2 bases at J, leaving 0 bases unmatched.

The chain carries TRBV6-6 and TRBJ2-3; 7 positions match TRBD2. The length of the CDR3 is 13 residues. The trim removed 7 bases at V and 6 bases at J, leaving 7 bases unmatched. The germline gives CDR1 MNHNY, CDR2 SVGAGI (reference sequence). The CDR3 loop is CASTPGGTDTQYF. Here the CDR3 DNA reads TGTGCCAGCACCCCCGGGGGGACGGATACGCAGTATTTT.

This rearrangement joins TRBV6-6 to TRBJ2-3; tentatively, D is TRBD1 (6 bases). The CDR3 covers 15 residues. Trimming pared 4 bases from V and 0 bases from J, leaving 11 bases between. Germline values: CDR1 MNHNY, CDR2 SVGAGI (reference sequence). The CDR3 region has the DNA TGTGCCAGCAGTTGGACAGATCCTAGCACAGATACGCAGTATTTT. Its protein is CASSWTDPSTDTQYF.

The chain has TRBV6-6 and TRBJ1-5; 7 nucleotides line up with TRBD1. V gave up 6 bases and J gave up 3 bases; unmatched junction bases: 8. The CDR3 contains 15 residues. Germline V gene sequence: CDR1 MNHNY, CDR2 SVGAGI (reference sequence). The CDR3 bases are TGTGCCAGCAGAAGGTGGGGACAGTACAATCAGCCCCAGCATTTT. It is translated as CASRRWGQYNQPQHF.

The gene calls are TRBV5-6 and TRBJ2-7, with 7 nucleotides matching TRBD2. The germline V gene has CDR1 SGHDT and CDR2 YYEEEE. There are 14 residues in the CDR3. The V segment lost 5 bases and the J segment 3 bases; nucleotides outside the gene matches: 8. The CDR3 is CASRVLGGSYEQYF. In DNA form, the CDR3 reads TGTGCCAGCAGGGTATTGGGGGGGAGCTACGAGCAGTACTTC.

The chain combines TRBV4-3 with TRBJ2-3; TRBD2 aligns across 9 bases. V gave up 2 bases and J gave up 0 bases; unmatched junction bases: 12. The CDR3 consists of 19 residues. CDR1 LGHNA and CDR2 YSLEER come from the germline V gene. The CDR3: CASSQKEVTSGRSTDTQYF. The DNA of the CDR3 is TGCGCCAGCAGCCAAAAGGAAGTGACTAGCGGACGTAGCACAGATACGCAGTATTTT.

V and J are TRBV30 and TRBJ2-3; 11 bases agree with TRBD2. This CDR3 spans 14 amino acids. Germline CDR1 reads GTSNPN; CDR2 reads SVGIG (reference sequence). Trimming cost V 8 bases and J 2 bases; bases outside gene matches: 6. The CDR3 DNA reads TGTGCCGGAAGACTAGCGGGGTTCACAGATACGCAGTATTTT. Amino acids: CAGRLAGFTDTQYF.

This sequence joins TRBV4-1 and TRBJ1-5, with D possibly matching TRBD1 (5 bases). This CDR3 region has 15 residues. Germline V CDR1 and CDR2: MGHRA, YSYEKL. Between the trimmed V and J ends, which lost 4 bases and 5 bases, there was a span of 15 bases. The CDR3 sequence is CASSLLTGGDQPQHF. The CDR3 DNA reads TGCGCCAGCAGCCTCTTGACCGGAGGGGATCAGCCCCAGCATTTT.

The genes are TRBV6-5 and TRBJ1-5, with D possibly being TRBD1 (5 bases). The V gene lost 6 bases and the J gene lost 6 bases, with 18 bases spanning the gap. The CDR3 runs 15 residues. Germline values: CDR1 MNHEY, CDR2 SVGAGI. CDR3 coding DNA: TGTGCCAGCAGAGAGGTGGGGGGTGAGAGTCAGCCCCAGCATTTT. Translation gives CASREVGGESQPQHF.

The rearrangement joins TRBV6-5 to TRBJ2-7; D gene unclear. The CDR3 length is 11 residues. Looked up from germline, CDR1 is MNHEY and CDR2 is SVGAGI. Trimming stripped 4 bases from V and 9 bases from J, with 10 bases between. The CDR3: CASSSPTGQYF. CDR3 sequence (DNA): TGTGCCAGCAGTTCACCTACGGGGCAGTACTTC.

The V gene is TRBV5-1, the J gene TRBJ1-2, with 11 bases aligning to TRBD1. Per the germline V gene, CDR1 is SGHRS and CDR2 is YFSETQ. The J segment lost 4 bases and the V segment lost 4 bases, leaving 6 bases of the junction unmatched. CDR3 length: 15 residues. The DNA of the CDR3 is TGCGCCAGCAGCCCGGGGACAGGGGGATTCTATGGCTACACCTTC. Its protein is CASSPGTGGFYGYTF.

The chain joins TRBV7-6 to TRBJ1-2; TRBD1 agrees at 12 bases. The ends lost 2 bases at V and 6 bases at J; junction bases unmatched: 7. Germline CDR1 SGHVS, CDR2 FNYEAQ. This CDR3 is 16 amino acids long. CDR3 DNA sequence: TGTGCCAGCAGCTTATTTGTAGGGACAGGGGGCGATGGCTACACCTTC. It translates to CASSLFVGTGGDGYTF. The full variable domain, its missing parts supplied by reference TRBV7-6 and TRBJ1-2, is GAGVSQSPRYKVTKRGQDVALRCDPISGHVSLYWYRQALGQGPEFLTYFNYEAQQDKSGLPNDRFSAERPEGSISTLTIQRTEQRDSAMYRCASSLFVGTGGDGYTFGSGTRLTVV.